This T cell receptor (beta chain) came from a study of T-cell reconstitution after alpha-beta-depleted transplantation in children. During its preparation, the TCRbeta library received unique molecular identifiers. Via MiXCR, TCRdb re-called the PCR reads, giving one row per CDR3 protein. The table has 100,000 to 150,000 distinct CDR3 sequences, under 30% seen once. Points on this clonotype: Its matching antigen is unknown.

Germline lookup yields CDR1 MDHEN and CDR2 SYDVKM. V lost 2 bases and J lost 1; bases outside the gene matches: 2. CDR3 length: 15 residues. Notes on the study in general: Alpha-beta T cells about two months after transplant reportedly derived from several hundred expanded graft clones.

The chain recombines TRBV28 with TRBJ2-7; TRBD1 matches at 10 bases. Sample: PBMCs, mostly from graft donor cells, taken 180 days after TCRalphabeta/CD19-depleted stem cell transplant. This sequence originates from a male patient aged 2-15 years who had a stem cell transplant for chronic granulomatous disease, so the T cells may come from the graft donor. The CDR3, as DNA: TGTGCCAGCAGTTTACGGACAGGGGGTTCCTACGAGCAGTACTTC. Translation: CASSLRTGGSYEQYF. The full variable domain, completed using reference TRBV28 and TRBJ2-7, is DVKVTQSSRYLVKRTGEKVFLECVQDMDHENMFWYRQDPGLGLRLIYFSYDVKMKEKGDIPEGYSVSREKKERFSLILESASTNQTSMYLCASSLRTGGSYEQYFGPGTRLTVT.